What follows describes a single T cell receptor beta chain. Its matching antigen is unknown. The data were taken from a study of post-analysis software for immune sequencing data. Whole-study results and caveats: TRBV5-6, TRBV5-1 and TRBV20-1 were among about 5 TRBV segments more frequent in patients than controls. F measure clustering grouped samples strongly by preparation batch. Controls had significantly higher normalized Chao1 diversity than multiple sclerosis patients.

The TCR beta cDNA libraries carried unique molecular identifiers. Between roughly 1 and 10 million T cells gave rise to some 490,000 cDNA molecules. MiXCR, applied by TCRdb to the PCR reads, yields one record per CDR3 protein. The table has hundreds of thousands of distinct CDR3 sequences, roughly 58% seen once. The CDR3 contains 15 residues. Trimming removed 6 bases from V and 7 bases from J; junction bases left unmatched: 11. Looked up from germline, CDR1 is LGHNA and CDR2 is YNFKEQ. The sample taken for sequencing was blood. The chain combines TRBV4-2 with TRBJ1-4, with TRBD1 identical over 7 bases. The clonotype originates from a girl under 18 with multiple sclerosis. Here the CDR3 DNA reads TGTGCCAGCAGTCCGGGTGAGGGGGCGAGTGAAAAACTGTTTTTT. This translates into CASSPGEGASEKLFF.